Below, one T cell receptor (beta chain) is given with its context. The antigen remains undetermined. Every donor gave approximately 10 milliliters of peripheral blood. These data originate in a study of blood T cells in healthy people across ages. Study-level points and caveats: Diversity was higher, and naive CD4+ cells more numerous, in long-lived donors than in aged donors.

Trimming stripped 5 bases from V and 0 bases from J, with 12 bases between. The CDR3 runs 15 residues. A sample-barcoded 5' primer and a J-beta primer mix were used in a second PCR of about 6 to 12 cycles. One entry per CDR3 protein results from TCRdb running MiXCR on the 5' RACE reads. The repertoire includes more than 750,000 distinct CDR3 sequences, roughly 28% of them detected once, and approximately 10% sits in the top ten. A further study also used this sample, focusing on T cells of mothers and their children. Per that paper: Per child, roughly 3 million TCR beta CDR3 reads were obtained, against over 9 million per mother.

The sequenced sample consisted of blood. The J gene is TRBJ2-3, the V gene TRBV12-3 or TRBV12-4; tentatively, D is TRBD1 or TRBD2 (5 bases each). The TCR comes from a woman between 40 and 55 years old in good health. Here the CDR3 reads CASSQYRTSTDTQYF. The CDR3 DNA is TGTGCCAGCAGTCAATACAGGACTAGCACAGATACGCAGTATTTT.